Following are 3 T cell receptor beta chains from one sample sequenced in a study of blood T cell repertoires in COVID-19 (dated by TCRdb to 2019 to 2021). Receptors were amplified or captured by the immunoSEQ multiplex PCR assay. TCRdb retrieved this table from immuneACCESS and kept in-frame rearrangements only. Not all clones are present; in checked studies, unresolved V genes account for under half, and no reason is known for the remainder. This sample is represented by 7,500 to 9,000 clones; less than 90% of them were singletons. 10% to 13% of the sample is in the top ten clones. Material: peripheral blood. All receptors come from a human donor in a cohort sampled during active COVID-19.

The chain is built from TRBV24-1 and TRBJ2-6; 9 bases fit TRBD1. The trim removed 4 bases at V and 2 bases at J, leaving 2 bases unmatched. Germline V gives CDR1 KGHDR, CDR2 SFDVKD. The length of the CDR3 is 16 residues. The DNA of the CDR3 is TGTGCCACCAGTGAGCGGACAGGGGCTGGGGCCAACGTCCTGACTTTC. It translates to CATSERTGAGANVLTF.

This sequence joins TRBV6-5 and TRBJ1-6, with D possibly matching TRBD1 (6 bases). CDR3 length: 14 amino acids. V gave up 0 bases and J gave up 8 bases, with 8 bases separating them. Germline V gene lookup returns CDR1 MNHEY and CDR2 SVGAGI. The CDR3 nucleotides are TGTGCCAGCAGTTACTCGACAGGATATTCACCCCTCCACTTT. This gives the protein CASSYSTGYSPLHF.

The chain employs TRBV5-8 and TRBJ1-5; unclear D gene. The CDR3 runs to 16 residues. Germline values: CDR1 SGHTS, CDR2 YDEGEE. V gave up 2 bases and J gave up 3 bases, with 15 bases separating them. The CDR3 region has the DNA TGTGCCAGCAGCTTAGTCCAGAGGCAGATCAATCAGCCCCAGCATTTT. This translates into CASSLVQRQINQPQHF.